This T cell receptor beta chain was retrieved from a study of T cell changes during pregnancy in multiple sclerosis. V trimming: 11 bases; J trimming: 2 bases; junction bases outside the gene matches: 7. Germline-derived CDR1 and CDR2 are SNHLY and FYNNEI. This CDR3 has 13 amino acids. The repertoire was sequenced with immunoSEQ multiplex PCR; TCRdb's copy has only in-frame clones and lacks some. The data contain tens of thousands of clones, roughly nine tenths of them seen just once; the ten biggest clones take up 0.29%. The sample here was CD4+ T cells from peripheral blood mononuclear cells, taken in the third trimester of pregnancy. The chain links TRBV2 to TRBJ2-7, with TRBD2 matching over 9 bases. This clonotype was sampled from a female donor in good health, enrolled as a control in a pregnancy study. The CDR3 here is CAGGRTSAYEQYF. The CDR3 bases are TGTGCCGGGGGTCGGACTAGCGCCTACGAGCAGTACTTC. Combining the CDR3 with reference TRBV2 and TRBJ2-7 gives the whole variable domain EPEVTQTPSHQVTQMGQEVILRCVPISNHLYFYWYRQILGQKVEFLVSFYNNEISEKSEIFDDQFSVERPDGSNFTLKIRSTKLEDSAMYFCAGGRTSAYEQYFGPGTRLTVT.